These T cell receptor beta chains were read from a single sample in a study of blood T cell repertoires in COVID-19. The repertoire was sequenced with immunoSEQ multiplex PCR; TCRdb's copy has only in-frame clones and lacks some. The sample has about 250,000 clones; around 90% are singletons. Sequencing was performed on peripheral blood. Every receptor here comes from a woman aged 40 to 50 who had recovered from COVID-19. Both conserved end residues are part of each CDR3. A D gene is named only where the DNA matches it firmly. Clone size is stated in some rows and not others, as once, few, many or a class when expanded.

clone_size	v_call	d_call	j_call	cdr3_nt	cdr3_aa
NA	TRBV5-1	NA	TRBJ2-7	TGCGCCAGCAGCTTATTGGCAGGTGACTCCTACGAGCAGTACTTC	CASSLLAGDSYEQYF
NA	TRBV23-1	NA	TRBJ2-7	TGCGCCAGCAGTCGGGCCCCACCCCGCCGGGACAAGTTCTACGAGCAGTACTTC	CASSRAPPRRDKFYEQYF
NA	TRBV2	NA	TRBJ1-4	TGTGCCAGCAGCTTGAATGGGGCGGCTAATGAAAAACTGTTTTTT	CASSLNGAANEKLFF
NA	TRBV3-1/TRBV3-2	TRBD2	TRBJ2-1	TGTGCCAGCAGCCAAGACCTTAGCGGGGATCACAATGAGCAGTTCTTC	CASSQDLSGDHNEQFF
once	TRBV5-4	NA	TRBJ1-1	TGTGCCACCAACCGGGGATTCTACACTGAAGCTTTCTTT	CATNRGFYTEAFF
NA	TRBV19	NA	TRBJ2-2	TGTGCCAGTAGTTTAGCCCAGGGCTCCACCGGGGAGCTGTTTTTT	CASSLAQGSTGELFF
NA	TRBV19	TRBD1	TRBJ2-3	TGTGCCAGTAGCATACAGGGGGATCGAGTTTGGGATACGCAGTATTTT	CASSIQGDRVWDTQYF
NA	TRBV4-2	TRBD2	TRBJ2-5	TGTGCCAGCAGCCCCGGGACTAGCGGGAGCGGGGAGACCCAGTACTTC	CASSPGTSGSGETQYF
few	TRBV3-1/TRBV3-2	TRBD1	TRBJ2-2	TGTGCCAGCAGCCAAGTGGAGACAGGGTATACCGGGGAGCTGTTTTTT	CASSQVETGYTGELFF
once	TRBV9	TRBD1	TRBJ1-2	TGTGCCAGCAAGCCCGGGACAGGGGAAGATTATGGCTACACCTTC	CASKPGTGEDYGYTF
NA	TRBV19	NA	TRBJ2-2	TGTGCCAGTAGTCCGGGTTCCGGGGAGCTGTTTTTT	CASSPGSGELFF
NA	TRBV7-2	TRBD1	TRBJ1-6	TGTGCCAGCAGCGCCGAGACAGGGGCGAATTCACCCCTCCACTTT	CASSAETGANSPLHF
NA	TRBV28	NA	TRBJ2-4	TGTGCCAGCAGCAGGACAGATAGAAACATTCAGTACTTC	CASSRTDRNIQYF
NA	TRBV9	NA	TRBJ2-1	TGTGCCAGCAGCGTAGGTCTAGTGGCCACCAATGAGCAGTTCTTC	CASSVGLVATNEQFF
few	TRBV30	TRBD2	TRBJ2-1	TGTGCCTGGAATCTCGGGACTAGCGGGAGAGGGGAACAGTTCTTC	CAWNLGTSGRGEQFF
NA	TRBV6-5	NA	TRBJ2-3	TGTGCCAGCAAACGACAGGCTAGCACAGATACGCAGTATTTT	CASKRQASTDTQYF
NA	TRBV29-1	NA	TRBJ2-3	TGCAGCGTTGAGCGGCAGGGGTATTCAGATACGCAGTATTTT	CSVERQGYSDTQYF
NA	TRBV10-1	NA	TRBJ2-7	TGCGCCAGCCAAAAAGGACTGTCCTACGAGCAGTACTTC	CASQKGLSYEQYF
once	TRBV7-9	TRBD1	TRBJ2-7	TGTGCCAGCAGCTCCACTCCCCCACAGGGGGCGGCCGAGCAGTACTTC	CASSSTPPQGAAEQYF
NA	TRBV30	TRBD1	TRBJ2-1	TGTGCCTGGACGGCCGGTGGGACAGGGGTCTACAATGAGCAGTTCTTC	CAWTAGGTGVYNEQFF
NA	TRBV7-9	NA	TRBJ2-6	TGTGCCAGCAGCTTAGCGGCCGGGGCCAACGTCCTGACTTTC	CASSLAAGANVLTF
NA	TRBV2	NA	TRBJ2-7	TGTGCCAGCAGTGAAGCGGGTCCAGCGGCCGAGCAGTACTTC	CASSEAGPAAEQYF
NA	TRBV5-5	NA	TRBJ2-7	TGTGCCAGCAGCGAATCGAGCGGAAACTCCTACGAGCAGTACTTC	CASSESSGNSYEQYF
NA	TRBV21-1	NA	TRBJ1-4	TGTGCCAGCAGCAAAGCAGGAGGGGTTAGACAGGGAGCTAATGAAAAACTGTTTTTT	CASSKAGGVRQGANEKLFF
NA	TRBV5-4	TRBD2	TRBJ2-7	TGTGCCAGCAGCCTGCAGGAGCTTGGACTAGCGGTTAGCTCCTACGAGCAGTACTTC	CASSLQELGLAVSSYEQYF
NA	TRBV3-1/TRBV3-2	NA	TRBJ1-1	TGTGCCAGCAGCCAATCAGCGTACACTGAAGCTTTCTTT	CASSQSAYTEAFF
NA	TRBV5-1	TRBD2	TRBJ2-6	TGCGCCAGCAGCTTGGGACTAGCGGCTGGGGCCAACGTCCTGACTTTC	CASSLGLAAGANVLTF
NA	TRBV5-1	TRBD2	TRBJ2-7	TGCGCCAGCAGTCGGCGGGAGTTGGGGTACGAGCAGTACTTC	CASSRRELGYEQYF
NA	TRBV4-1	TRBD1	TRBJ2-2	TGCGCCAGCAGCCATCCTTCAGAGGGGGCCAACACCGGGGAGCTGTTTTTT	CASSHPSEGANTGELFF
NA	TRBV5-4	NA	TRBJ1-1	TGTGCCAGCAGCGTACAGGGTGGAATTCCTGAAGCTTTCTTT	CASSVQGGIPEAFF
NA	TRBV19	TRBD1	TRBJ1-5	TGTGCCAGTAGTAGGGGGGATTTTGGACAGGGTCAGCCCCAGCATTTT	CASSRGDFGQGQPQHF
NA	TRBV10-3	TRBD2	TRBJ2-1	TGTGCCGCCCGTAACGGGACTAGCGGCTACAATGAGCAGTTCTTC	CAARNGTSGYNEQFF
once	TRBV30	NA	TRBJ2-3	TGTGCCTGGAGTTGGGTAGCCTCGGATCTAGATACGCAGTATTTT	CAWSWVASDLDTQYF
few	TRBV19	NA	TRBJ2-7	TGTGCCAGTAGTATAGGGAACAGGGTGTCCTACGAGCAGTACTTC	CASSIGNRVSYEQYF
NA	TRBV6-1	NA	TRBJ2-7	TGTGCCAGCAGTGAGTTACAGGACTCCTACGAGCAGTACTTC	CASSELQDSYEQYF
NA	TRBV7-2	NA	TRBJ2-3	TGTGCCAGCAGCTCATCAGATACGCAGTATTTT	CASSSSDTQYF
NA	TRBV9	NA	TRBJ2-5	TGTGCCAGCAGCGTAGGAGAAGAGACCCAGTACTTC	CASSVGEETQYF
NA	TRBV27	TRBD2	TRBJ2-7	TGTGCCAGCAGTTTTTCAGCGGGAGACTACGAGCAGTACTTC	CASSFSAGDYEQYF
NA	TRBV6-5	NA	TRBJ2-1	TGTGCCAGCAGTTACGGTCAGGGAAACAATGAGCAGTTCTTC	CASSYGQGNNEQFF
once	TRBV2	TRBD1	TRBJ1-3	TGTGCCAGCAGGAGACAGGGGGCGGTTGGAAACACCATATATTTT	CASRRQGAVGNTIYF
once	TRBV4-2	NA	TRBJ2-1	TGTGCCAGCAGCCGGCTCGTCGCTAGTTCCCACAATGAGCAGTTCTTC	CASSRLVASSHNEQFF
few	TRBV6-5	TRBD1	TRBJ2-7	TGTGCCAGCAGTACTGGGACAGGGGGGCTCGAGCAGTACTTC	CASSTGTGGLEQYF
NA	TRBV27	TRBD2	TRBJ2-2	TGTGCCAGCTCTATACTCGGGGGGGGAATCACCGGGGAGCTGTTTTTT	CASSILGGGITGELFF
NA	TRBV7-9	TRBD1	TRBJ2-1	TGTGCCAGCAGCCCGAGAGGGGGCCCCCACAATGAGCAGTTCTTC	CASSPRGGPHNEQFF
NA	TRBV7-6	TRBD2	TRBJ2-3	TGTGCCAGCAGCTTATTTGCGTCCGGGAGGGCGACAGATACGCAGTATTTT	CASSLFASGRATDTQYF
NA	TRBV18	TRBD1	TRBJ2-5	TGTGCCAGCTCACCTTTGGGGACAGACGAGACCCAGTACTTC	CASSPLGTDETQYF
NA	TRBV11-3	NA	TRBJ2-1	TGTGCCAGCAGCCCTATGTTAAGCGGGGAGCAGTTCTTC	CASSPMLSGEQFF
NA	TRBV30	NA	TRBJ2-5	TGTGCCTGGAGTGTCAAAATGGGGCTGGAGACCCAGTACTTC	CAWSVKMGLETQYF
NA	TRBV19	NA	TRBJ2-1	TGTGCCAGTAGTATTAGACCGCGAGAGCGATACAATGAGCAGTTCTTC	CASSIRPRERYNEQFF
NA	TRBV2	NA	TRBJ2-3	TGTGCCAGCAGTGGGGTTGGCGGAGTTAGCACAGATACGCAGTATTTT	CASSGVGGVSTDTQYF
few	TRBV11-2	TRBD1	TRBJ1-3	TGTGCCAGCAGCCTCGGGACAGCCGCTACCTCTGGAAACACCATATATTTT	CASSLGTAATSGNTIYF
NA	TRBV18	NA	TRBJ2-5	TGTGCCAGCTCACTAGGAGGGGGCTCGGAGACCCAGTACTTC	CASSLGGGSETQYF
NA	TRBV6-5	TRBD1	TRBJ2-7	TGTGCCAGCAGACAGGGACAGGGAATTCAGTACGAGCAGTACTTC	CASRQGQGIQYEQYF
NA	TRBV2	TRBD1	TRBJ1-1	TGTGCCAGCAGCCGACAGGGGGAAACTGAAGCTTTCTTT	CASSRQGETEAFF
NA	TRBV19	NA	TRBJ1-4	TGTGCCAGTCAGTGGCAGGATAATGAAAAACTGTTTTTT	CASQWQDNEKLFF